One and the same sample provided the 3 T cell receptor beta chains below, sequenced in a study of T cells in Graves' hyperthyroidism and ophthalmopathy. Regions amplified from RNA transcripts were the TCR beta CDR3 regions. RT-PCR in the first round (using the HTBI primer set) targeted the TCR CDR3. From the multiplex PCR reads, TCRdb called clonotypes with MiXCR, one entry per CDR3 protein. The sample comprises around 50,000 distinct CDR3 sequences, 48% of which are singletons, and roughly 9.7% rests with the top ten. The sequencing input was blood. These receptors all come from a woman aged 50 to 60 with Graves' ophthalmopathy.

Turning to this clonotype: Since no conserved phenylalanine or tryptophan closes the CDR3, a read error is the likely cause. The chain joins TRBV27 to TRBJ1-5; tentative D call: TRBD1 (6 bases). V lost 5 bases to trimming and J lost 7 bases, with 15 bases between them. This CDR3 is 14 amino acids long. The germline gives CDR1 MNHEY, CDR2 SMNVEV (reference sequence). The CDR3 bases are TGTGCCAGCAGTGATTCGGGGGCCCTACAGCCCCAGCATTTA. Its translation is CASSDSGALQPQHL.

There are many counts of this clonotype. The chain combines TRBV6-1 with TRBJ1-5; D call uncertain. This CDR3 has 14 amino acids. V lost 0 bases and J lost 7, with 10 bases in between. Germline values: CDR1 MNHNS, CDR2 SASEGT. This CDR3 reads CASSEAGLRQPQHF. CDR3 in DNA: TGTGCCAGCAGTGAAGCAGGGCTGCGGCAGCCCCAGCATTTT.

In this sample, this clonotype turned up many times. The chain has TRBV5-4 and TRBJ1-2; 8 bases map to TRBD1. The germline gives CDR1 SGHNT, CDR2 YYREEE (reference sequence). The CDR3 is 13 amino acids. The ends lost 4 bases at V and 8 bases at J; junction bases unmatched: 7. The CDR3 sequence is CASSKDREQGYTF. The CDR3 DNA sequence: TGTGCCAGCAGCAAGGACAGGGAACAGGGCTACACCTTC.